This T cell receptor (beta chain) was identified in a study of cytomegalovirus exposure and HLA in healthy donors. The PCR used 60 Vbeta and 13 Jbeta primers. In the study's own analysis: In a later analysis, the count reached 80 million or so unique TCR beta chains, with around 11 million shared. Produced via immunoSEQ multiplex PCR; TCRdb's table is partial and in-frame only. V and J calls and clone size are copied from that table; D and trimming were computed from the DNA. The sample data list 95,000 to 150,000 clones. Looked up from germline, CDR1 is SEHNR and CDR2 is FQNEAQ (reference sequence). The CDR3 is made up of 13 amino acids. V lost 6 bases and J 3 bases, leaving 11 bases between the germline ends.

The specimen sequenced was PBMCs. The chain employs TRBV7-9 and TRBJ1-1, with D unresolved. The clonotype was recovered from a man younger than 35 in good health and CMV-seronegative. CDR3 DNA: TGTGCCAGCAGTCCCACAGCGGACACTGAAGCTTTCTTT. Its translation is CASSPTADTEAFF.